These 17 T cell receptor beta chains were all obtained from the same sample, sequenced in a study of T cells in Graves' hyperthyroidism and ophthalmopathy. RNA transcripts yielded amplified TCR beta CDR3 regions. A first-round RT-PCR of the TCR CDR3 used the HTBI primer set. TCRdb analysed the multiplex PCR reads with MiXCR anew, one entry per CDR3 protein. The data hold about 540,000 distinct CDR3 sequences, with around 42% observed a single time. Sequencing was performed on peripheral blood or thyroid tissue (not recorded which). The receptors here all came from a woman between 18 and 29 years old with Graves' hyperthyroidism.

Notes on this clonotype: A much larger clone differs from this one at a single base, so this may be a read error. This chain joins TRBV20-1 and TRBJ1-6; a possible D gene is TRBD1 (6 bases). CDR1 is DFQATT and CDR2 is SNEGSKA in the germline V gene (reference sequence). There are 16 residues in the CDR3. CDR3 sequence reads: CGARGGGDSYNSPLHF. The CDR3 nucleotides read TGCGGTGCTAGGGGGGGGGGAGACTCCTATAATTCACCCCTCCACTTT.

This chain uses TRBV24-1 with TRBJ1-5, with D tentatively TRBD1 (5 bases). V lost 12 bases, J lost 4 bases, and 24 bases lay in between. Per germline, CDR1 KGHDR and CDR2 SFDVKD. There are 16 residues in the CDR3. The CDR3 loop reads CAWSYSLDRSNQPQHF. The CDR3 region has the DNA TGTGCCTGGAGTTATAGCCTAGACAGAAGTAATCAGCCCCAGCATTTT.

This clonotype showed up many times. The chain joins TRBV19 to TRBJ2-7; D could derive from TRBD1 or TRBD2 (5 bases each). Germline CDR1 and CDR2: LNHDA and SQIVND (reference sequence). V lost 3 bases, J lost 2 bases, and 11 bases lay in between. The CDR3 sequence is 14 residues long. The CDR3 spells CASSIRDVTYEQYF. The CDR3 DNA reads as TGTGCCAGTAGTATCCGGGACGTTACCTACGAGCAGTACTTC.

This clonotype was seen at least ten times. The CDR3 sequence: CASILRGGRNTEAFF. The CDR3 DNA follows: TGTGCCAGCATCCTCCGCGGGGGGAGGAACACTGAAGCTTTCTTT. The chain is built from TRBV9 and TRBJ1-1; tentatively, D is TRBD1 (5 bases). The germline CDR1 and CDR2 sequences are SGDLS and YYNGEE. CDR3 length equals 15 residues. V was clipped by 6 bases and J by 1 base, with 16 bases between them.

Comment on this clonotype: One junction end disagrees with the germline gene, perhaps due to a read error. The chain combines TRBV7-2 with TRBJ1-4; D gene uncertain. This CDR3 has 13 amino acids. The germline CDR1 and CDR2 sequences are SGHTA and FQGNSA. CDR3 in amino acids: CASSSLWAEKLFF. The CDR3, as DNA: TGCGCCAGCAGCTCACTTTGGGCTGAAAAACTGTTTTTT.

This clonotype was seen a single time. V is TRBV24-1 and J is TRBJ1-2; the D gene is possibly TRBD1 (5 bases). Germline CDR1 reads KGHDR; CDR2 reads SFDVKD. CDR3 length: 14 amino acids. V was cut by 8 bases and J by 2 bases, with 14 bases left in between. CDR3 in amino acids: CATKVRQWNYGYTF. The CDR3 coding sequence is TGTGCCACCAAGGTCCGACAGTGGAACTATGGCTACACCTTC.

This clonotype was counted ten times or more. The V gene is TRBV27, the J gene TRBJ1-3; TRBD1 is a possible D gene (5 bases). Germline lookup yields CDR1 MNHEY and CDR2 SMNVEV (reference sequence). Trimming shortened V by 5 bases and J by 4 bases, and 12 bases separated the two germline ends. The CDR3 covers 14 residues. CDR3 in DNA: TGTGCCAGCAGTCCCACCGGGACGGGAAACACCATATATTTT. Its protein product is CASSPTGTGNTIYF.

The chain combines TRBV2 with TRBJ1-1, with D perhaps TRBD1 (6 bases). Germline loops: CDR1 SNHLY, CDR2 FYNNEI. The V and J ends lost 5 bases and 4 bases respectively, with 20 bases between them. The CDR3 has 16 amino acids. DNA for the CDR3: TGTGCCAGCAGTTTCGGACGAGACAGGCCGGGCACTGAAGCTTTCTTT. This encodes CASSFGRDRPGTEAFF.

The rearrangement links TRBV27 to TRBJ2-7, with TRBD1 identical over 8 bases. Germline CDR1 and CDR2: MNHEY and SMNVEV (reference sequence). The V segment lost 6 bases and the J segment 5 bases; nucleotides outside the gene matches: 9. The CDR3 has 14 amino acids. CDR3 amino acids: CASRSGTGGNEQYF. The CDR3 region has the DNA TGTGCCAGCAGATCCGGGACAGGAGGTAACGAGCAGTACTTC.

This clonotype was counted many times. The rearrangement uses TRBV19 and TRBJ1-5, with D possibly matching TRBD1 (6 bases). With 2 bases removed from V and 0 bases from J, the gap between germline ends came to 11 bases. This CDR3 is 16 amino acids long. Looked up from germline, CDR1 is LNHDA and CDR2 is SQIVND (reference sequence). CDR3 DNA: TGTGCCAGTAGTATAAGGACAGAGTATAGCAATCAGCCCCAGCATTTT. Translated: CASSIRTEYSNQPQHF.

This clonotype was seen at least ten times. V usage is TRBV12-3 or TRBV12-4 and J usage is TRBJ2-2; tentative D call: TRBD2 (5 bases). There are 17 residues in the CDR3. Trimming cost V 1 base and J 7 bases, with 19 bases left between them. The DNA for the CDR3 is TGTGCCAGCAGTTTAGGAGGGATCCCCGTTGGGGACGGGGAGCTGTTTTTT. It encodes CASSLGGIPVGDGELFF.

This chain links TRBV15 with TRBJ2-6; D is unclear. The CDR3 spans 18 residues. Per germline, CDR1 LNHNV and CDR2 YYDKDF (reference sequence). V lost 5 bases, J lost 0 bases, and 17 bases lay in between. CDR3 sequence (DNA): TGTGCCACCAGCGTTGAGCAGGTTCCTAGCTCTGGGGCCAACGTCCTGACTTTC. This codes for CATSVEQVPSSGANVLTF. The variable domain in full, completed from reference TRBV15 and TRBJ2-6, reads DAMVIQNPRYQVTQFGKPVTLSCSQTLNHNVMYWYQQKSSQAPKLLFHYYDKDFNNEADTPDNFQSRRPNTSFCFLDIRSPGLGDTAMYLCATSVEQVPSSGANVLTFGAGSRLTVL.

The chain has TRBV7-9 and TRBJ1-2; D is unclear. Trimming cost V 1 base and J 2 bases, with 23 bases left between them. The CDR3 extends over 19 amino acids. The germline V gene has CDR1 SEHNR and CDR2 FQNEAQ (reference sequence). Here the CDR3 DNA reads TGTGCCAGCAGCTTAGTAGCGGCAGCGAGAAGAGGGATCAACTATGGCTACACCTTC. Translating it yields CASSLVAAARRGINYGYTF.

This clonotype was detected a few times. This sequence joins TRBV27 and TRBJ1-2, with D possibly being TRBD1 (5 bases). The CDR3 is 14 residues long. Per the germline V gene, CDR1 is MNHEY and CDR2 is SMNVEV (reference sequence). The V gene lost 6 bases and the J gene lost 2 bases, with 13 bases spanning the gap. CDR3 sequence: CASSPGPGNYGYTF. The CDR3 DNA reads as TGTGCCAGCAGCCCGGGACCGGGGAACTATGGCTACACCTTC.

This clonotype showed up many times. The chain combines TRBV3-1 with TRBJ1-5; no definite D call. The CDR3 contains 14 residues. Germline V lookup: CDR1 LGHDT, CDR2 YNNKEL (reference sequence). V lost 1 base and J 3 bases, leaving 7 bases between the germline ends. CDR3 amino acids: CASSQVAVNQPQHF. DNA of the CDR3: TGTGCCAGCAGCCAAGTCGCGGTCAATCAGCCCCAGCATTTT.

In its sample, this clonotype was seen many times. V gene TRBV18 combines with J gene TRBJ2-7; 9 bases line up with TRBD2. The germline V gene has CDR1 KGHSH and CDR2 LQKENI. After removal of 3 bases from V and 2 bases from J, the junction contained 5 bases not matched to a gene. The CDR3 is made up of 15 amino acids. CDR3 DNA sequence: TGTGCCAGCTCACCTGTGACTAGCGGAACCTACGAGCAGTACTTC. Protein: CASSPVTSGTYEQYF.

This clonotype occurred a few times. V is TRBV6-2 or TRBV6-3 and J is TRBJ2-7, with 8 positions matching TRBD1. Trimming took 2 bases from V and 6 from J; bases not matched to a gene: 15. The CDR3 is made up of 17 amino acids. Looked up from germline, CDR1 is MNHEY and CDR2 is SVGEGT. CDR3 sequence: CASSYPVGQGWGREQYF. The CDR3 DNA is TGTGCCAGCAGTTACCCGGTTGGACAGGGTTGGGGGCGCGAGCAGTACTTC.